The text below deals with one TCR beta chain. Antigen: not known. The data stem from a study of radiation and T cells in renal cell carcinoma. Treatment denoted: treatment-naive control, cytoreductive nephrectomy. Treatment-naive patients without radiation supplied the control tumors at nephrectomy. The patient's renal cell carcinoma had clear cell pathology. Findings and limits, study-wide: Dominant CDR3 motifs were more common in irradiated tumors than controls.

This CDR3 contains 11 residues. Germline-derived CDR1 and CDR2 are SGHTA and FQGNSA. V lost 4 bases to trimming and J lost 9 bases, with 4 bases between them. Using immunoSEQ multiplex PCR, the repertoire was profiled, and TCRdb retains in-frame clones only, with some absent. The data show approximately 12,000 clones, with about 65% seen just once and around 20% held by the top ten. The receptor comes from a woman older than 75 with renal cell carcinoma. The sample here was tumor tissue, taken from a patient whose treatment was nephrectomy without radiotherapy. The V gene is TRBV7-2, the J gene TRBJ1-6, with D unclear. The CDR3 loop is CASSSSSPLHF. DNA of the CDR3: TGTGCCAGCAGCTCAAGTTCACCCCTCCACTTT.